Each of the 3 T cell receptor beta chains below was sequenced from the same sample in a study of control samples from healthy donors and cancer patients. Produced via immunoSEQ multiplex PCR; TCRdb's table is partial and in-frame only. The sample lists roughly 190,000 clones, roughly nine tenths occurring once. The source material was blood. The receptors shown here come from a young man in good health.

This rearrangement joins TRBV5-8 to TRBJ1-2, with D uncertain. Germline lookup yields CDR1 SGHTS and CDR2 YDEGEE. V was shortened by 5 bases and J by 8 bases, with 19 bases between the two germline ends. This CDR3 spans 14 amino acids. The CDR3: CASSLVSGPFGYTF. DNA for the CDR3: TGTGCCAGCAGTTTAGTATCCGGGCCTTTCGGCTACACCTTC.

The rearrangement uses TRBV30 and TRBJ1-4; 8 bases are shared with TRBD1. This CDR3 contains 15 residues. Germline V gives CDR1 GTSNPN, CDR2 SVGIG (reference sequence). The J segment lost 5 bases and the V segment lost 1 base, leaving 6 bases of the junction unmatched. Here the CDR3 DNA reads TGTGCCTGGAGTGGCCGGGACAGGAGAAATGAAAAACTGTTTTTT. Translating gives CAWSGRDRRNEKLFF.

This sequence joins TRBV5-1 and TRBJ2-3; TRBD1 matches at 7 bases. Germline V lookup: CDR1 SGHRS, CDR2 YFSETQ. The ends lost 2 bases at V and 6 bases at J; junction bases unmatched: 12. This CDR3 has 16 residues. CDR3 coding DNA: TGCGCCAGCAGCTTCTCGGGCAGGGGGTATCGGGATACGCAGTATTTT. Amino acid sequence: CASSFSGRGYRDTQYF.